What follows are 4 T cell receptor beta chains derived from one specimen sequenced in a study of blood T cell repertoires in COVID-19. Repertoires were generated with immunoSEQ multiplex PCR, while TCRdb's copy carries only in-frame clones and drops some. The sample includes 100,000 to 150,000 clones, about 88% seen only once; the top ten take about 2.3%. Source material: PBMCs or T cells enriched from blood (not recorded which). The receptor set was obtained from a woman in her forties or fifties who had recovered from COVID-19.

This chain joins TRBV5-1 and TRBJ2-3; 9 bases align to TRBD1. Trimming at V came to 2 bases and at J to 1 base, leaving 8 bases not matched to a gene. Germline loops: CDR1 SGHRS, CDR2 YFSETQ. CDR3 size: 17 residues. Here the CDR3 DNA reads TGCGCCAGCAGCTTCTTGACAGGGGGTTCGGGCACAGATACGCAGTATTTT. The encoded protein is CASSFLTGGSGTDTQYF.

The CDR3 region has the DNA TGTGCCAGCAGCGTAGGGGCCCCAGGGTGGGGTGCAACTAATGAAAAACTGTTTTTT. Its translation is CASSVGAPGWGATNEKLFF. This rearrangement joins TRBV9 to TRBJ1-4; D is perhaps TRBD1 (5 bases). The CDR3 length is 19 residues. V lost 0 bases, J lost 0 bases, and 18 bases lay in between. Germline values: CDR1 SGDLS, CDR2 YYNGEE.

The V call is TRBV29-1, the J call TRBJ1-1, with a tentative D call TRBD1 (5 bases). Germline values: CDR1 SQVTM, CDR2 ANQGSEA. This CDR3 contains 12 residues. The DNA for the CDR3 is TGCAGAACGGAGGGGTTGAACACTGAAGCTTTCTTT. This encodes CRTEGLNTEAFF. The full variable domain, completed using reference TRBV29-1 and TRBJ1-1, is SAVISQKPSRDICQRGTSLTIQCQVDSQVTMMFWYRQQPGQSLTLIATANQGSEATYESGFVIDKFPISRPNLTFSTLTVSNMSPEDSSIYLCRTEGLNTEAFFGQGTRLTVV.

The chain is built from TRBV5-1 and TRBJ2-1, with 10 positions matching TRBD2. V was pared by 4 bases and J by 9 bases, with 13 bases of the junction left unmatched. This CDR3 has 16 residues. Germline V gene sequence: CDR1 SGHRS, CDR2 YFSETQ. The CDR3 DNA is TGCGCCAGCAGCCCCGGGGTAGCGGGGGGTCCCAGTGAGCAGTTCTTC. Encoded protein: CASSPGVAGGPSEQFF.